A single sample gave rise to the 26 T cell receptor beta chains below, sequenced in a study of blood T cell repertoires in COVID-19. Repertoires were generated with immunoSEQ multiplex PCR, while TCRdb's copy carries only in-frame clones and drops some. The sample holds about 80,000 clones, approximately 80% seen once. The sample taken for sequencing was peripheral blood. These TCRs come from an elderly man with acute or convalescent COVID-19.

The chain joins TRBV27 to TRBJ2-7; a possible D gene is TRBD1 (6 bases). Per germline, CDR1 MNHEY and CDR2 SMNVEV (reference sequence). Trimming took 6 bases from V and 4 from J, leaving 7 bases between them. The CDR3 contains 11 residues. CDR3 DNA: TGTGCCAGCAGCACAGGGTACGAGCAGTACTTC. Its translation: CASSTGYEQYF.

The genes are TRBV7-3 and TRBJ2-5, with 11 bases matching TRBD2. Germline CDR1 reads SGHTA; CDR2 reads FQGTGA. J gave up 4 bases and V 6 bases, and 7 bases lay outside the gene matches. This CDR3 contains 15 residues. CDR3 region: CASSFSGGAGETQYF. The CDR3 DNA reads TGTGCCAGCAGTTTTAGCGGGGGGGCTGGAGAGACCCAGTACTTC.

This rearrangement joins TRBV5-4 to TRBJ2-3; D unresolved. This CDR3 is 13 amino acids long. The germline gives CDR1 SGHNT, CDR2 YYREEE (reference sequence). V was cut by 3 bases and J by 5 bases, with 10 bases left in between. The CDR3 reads CASSSYSKDTQYF. The CDR3, as DNA: TGTGCCAGCAGCTCATACTCGAAAGATACGCAGTATTTT.

The chain joins TRBV3-1 (or the pseudogene TRBV3-2) to TRBJ1-2; 7 bases are a match to TRBD1. The trim removed 1 base at V and 2 bases at J, leaving 1 base unmatched. This CDR3 spans 14 amino acids. Per the germline V gene, CDR1 is LGHDT and CDR2 is YNNKEL (reference sequence). The CDR3 loop reads CASSQAGGNYGYTF. The CDR3 DNA follows: TGTGCCAGCAGCCAAGCAGGGGGAAACTATGGCTACACCTTC.

This clone was recorded a few times. The chain employs TRBV7-8 and TRBJ2-7, with 8 bases identical to TRBD2. CDR3 size: 16 residues. CDR1 is SGHVS and CDR2 is FQNEAQ in the germline V gene. J was trimmed by 0 bases and V by 5 bases; bases with no gene match: 9. The CDR3 is CASSREGGWSSYEQYF. Here the CDR3 DNA reads TGTGCCAGCAGCCGGGAGGGGGGGTGGAGCTCCTACGAGCAGTACTTC.

The rearrangement uses TRBV19 and TRBJ2-3; D gene uncertain. CDR3 length: 13 amino acids. V lost 3 bases to trimming and J lost 1 base, with 5 bases between them. In germline, CDR1 is LNHDA, CDR2 SQIVND (reference sequence). CDR3 in amino acids: CASSMSGTDTQYF. CDR3 nucleotide sequence: TGTGCCAGTAGTATGTCGGGCACAGATACGCAGTATTTT.

The gene calls are TRBV11-1 and TRBJ1-6; TRBD1 is a possible D gene (5 bases). The CDR3 extends over 12 amino acids. V was pared by 0 bases and J by 14 bases, with 8 bases between. Looked up from germline, CDR1 is SGHAT and CDR2 is FQDESV (reference sequence). This CDR3 reads CASSLAGDALHF. As DNA, the CDR3 is TGTGCCAGCAGCTTAGCAGGGGATGCCCTCCACTTT.

The V and J genes are TRBV2 and TRBJ1-1; D may be TRBD1 (5 bases). Per germline, CDR1 SNHLY and CDR2 FYNNEI. The V end lost 6 bases, the J end lost 1 base, and 9 bases lay between the germline ends. The CDR3 has 13 amino acids. The CDR3 coding sequence is TGTGCCAGCAGGGCCCAGGGGAACACTGAAGCTTTCTTT. It translates to CASRAQGNTEAFF.

This chain uses TRBV2 with TRBJ1-4, with a weak D call TRBD1 (5 bases). Trimming removed 7 bases at V and 7 bases at J, with 19 bases between. The CDR3 has 15 amino acids. The germline V gene encodes CDR1 SNHLY and CDR2 FYNNEI. The CDR3 bases are TGTGCCAGCATCGCCCTCGGCAGGGTTAGTGAAAAACTGTTTTTT. Its protein is CASIALGRVSEKLFF.

The rearrangement uses TRBV7-3 and TRBJ2-6; TRBD1 aligns across 9 bases. With 6 bases clipped from V and 4 bases from J, the junction kept 7 bases outside the gene matches. This CDR3 region has 16 residues. Germline V CDR1 and CDR2: SGHTA, FQGTGA. CDR3 in amino acids: CASSRTGEVGANVLTF. The CDR3 DNA reads TGTGCCAGCAGTCGGACAGGGGAGGTCGGGGCCAACGTCCTGACTTTC.

This chain uses TRBV11-1 with TRBJ1-1, with D uncertain. The CDR3 is 14 residues long. V was shortened by 5 bases and J by 1 base, with 11 bases between the two germline ends. CDR1 is SGHAT and CDR2 is FQDESV in the germline V gene (reference sequence). The CDR3 region is CASSEGVGNTEAFF. CDR3 bases: TGTGCCAGCAGCGAAGGAGTCGGGAACACTGAAGCTTTCTTT.

This clone has a handful of counts. CDR3 DNA: TGTGCCAGCAGGGCCGGAGGGGCTGGTCAGCCCCAGCATTTT. Translation gives CASRAGGAGQPQHF. The rearrangement joins TRBV6-6 to TRBJ1-5; tentative D call: TRBD1 (5 bases). Trimming took off 6 bases at V and 6 bases at J, with 15 bases between the two ends. There are 14 residues in the CDR3. CDR1 is MNHNY, CDR2 SVGAGI, per germline (reference sequence).

The chain uses TRBV5-1 and TRBJ1-1; tentative D call: TRBD1 (5 bases). The V end was cut by 0 bases, the J end by 6 bases, with 12 bases between. Germline V gene data show CDR1 as SGHRS and CDR2 as YFSETQ. The CDR3 extends over 14 amino acids. CDR3 nucleotides: TGCGCCAGCAGCTTGGACTCGGGACTGTCTGAAGCTTTCTTT. Protein sequence: CASSLDSGLSEAFF.

The J gene is TRBJ1-5, the V gene TRBV5-6; 8 bases align to TRBD1. The CDR3 contains 18 residues. J lost 0 bases, V lost 4 bases, and 12 bases had no gene match. Germline V CDR1 and CDR2: SGHDT, YYEEEE. CDR3 nucleotides: TGTGCCAGCAGCCTCTGGACAGGGTCCAGTAATAGCAATCAGCCCCAGCATTTT. Translated, it gives CASSLWTGSSNSNQPQHF. The full variable domain, rest sourced from reference TRBV5-6 and TRBJ1-5, is DAGVTQSPTHLIKTRGQQVTLRCSPKSGHDTVSWYQQALGQGPQFIFQYYEEEERQRGNFPDRFSGHQFPNYSSELNVNALLLGDSALYLCASSLWTGSSNSNQPQHFGDGTRLSIL.

J is TRBJ2-7 and V is TRBV28; D is uncertain. Trimming removed 4 bases from V and 4 bases from J, with 8 bases in between. The CDR3 consists of 12 residues. Germline CDR1 reads MDHEN; CDR2 reads SYDVKM. CDR3 nucleotide sequence: TGTGCCAGCAGTTCCAGGCAGTACGAGCAGTACTTC. It yields the protein CASSSRQYEQYF.

This CDR3 is CASSYRTGAANYGYTF. The CDR3 region has the DNA TGTGCCAGCAGCTACCGGACAGGGGCCGCTAACTATGGCTACACCTTC. This rearrangement joins TRBV5-6 to TRBJ1-2; 9 positions match TRBD1. With 3 bases clipped from V and 0 bases from J, the junction kept 6 bases outside the gene matches. Germline values: CDR1 SGHDT, CDR2 YYEEEE. This CDR3 is built from 16 residues.

The CDR3 region has the DNA TGTGCCAGCAGTCTCAGGAGGGCCCGAGACTACAATGAGCAGTTCTTC. This sequence encodes CASSLRRARDYNEQFF. The chain joins TRBV6-4 to TRBJ2-1, with a tentative D call TRBD2 (6 bases). Per germline, CDR1 MRHNA and CDR2 SNTAGT. The V gene lost 5 bases and the J gene lost 3 bases, with 17 bases spanning the gap. The CDR3 spans 16 residues.

The chain employs TRBV18 and TRBJ1-4; D might be TRBD1 (6 bases). In germline, CDR1 is KGHSH, CDR2 LQKENI. The CDR3 has 16 residues. Trimming removed 2 bases at V and 7 bases at J, with 17 bases between. The CDR3 here is CASSPFHGTPSEKLFF. CDR3 DNA: TGTGCCAGCTCACCATTTCACGGGACACCGAGTGAAAAACTGTTTTTT.

The gene calls are TRBV3-1 (or the pseudogene TRBV3-2) and TRBJ2-2; 8 bases agree with TRBD2. The CDR3 has 16 amino acids. With 3 bases clipped from V and 6 bases from J, the junction kept 9 bases outside the gene matches. Germline values: CDR1 LGHDT, CDR2 YNNKEL (reference sequence). The CDR3 nucleotides read TGTGCCAGCAGCCAGGGCGGACGGGGGGGCCCCGGGGAGCTGTTTTTT. The encoded protein is CASSQGGRGGPGELFF.

The V and J genes are TRBV7-8 and TRBJ2-2; 7 positions match TRBD2. The CDR3 has 19 amino acids. Trimming cost V 1 base and J 7 bases; bases outside gene matches: 18. Looked up from germline, CDR1 is SGHVS and CDR2 is FQNEAQ. CDR3 in DNA: TGTGCCAGCAGCTTAGGCCCTGGAGCGGGGAAGGCCCGAGGCGGGGAGCTGTTTTTT. This codes for CASSLGPGAGKARGGELFF.

This sequence joins TRBV5-1 and TRBJ1-1, with D tentatively TRBD1 (6 bases). The V gene lost 1 base and the J gene lost 7 bases, with 14 bases spanning the gap. Germline CDR1 and CDR2: SGHRS and YFSETQ. The CDR3 is made up of 14 amino acids. CDR3 amino acids: CASSLFGDTNEAFF. CDR3 DNA sequence: TGCGCCAGCAGCTTGTTTGGGGACACCAATGAAGCTTTCTTT.

V usage is TRBV7-8 and J usage is TRBJ1-1; D not resolved. V gave up 1 base and J gave up 8 bases, with 14 bases separating them. CDR3 length: 14 residues. Germline V lookup: CDR1 SGHVS, CDR2 FQNEAQ. CDR3 protein: CASSLDEASREAFF. The CDR3 nucleotides are TGTGCCAGCAGCTTAGATGAGGCGTCCCGCGAAGCTTTCTTT.

This chain joins TRBV20-1 and TRBJ2-5; the D is unclear. Germline V CDR1 and CDR2: DFQATT, SNEGSKA (reference sequence). CDR3 length: 11 amino acids. V dropped 3 bases and J dropped 2 bases, with 4 bases sitting between them. The CDR3 bases are TGCAGTGCTAGCGGGCAAGAGACCCAGTACTTC. It is translated as CSASGQETQYF.

The chain couples TRBV3-1 (or the pseudogene TRBV3-2) to TRBJ2-4; D remains ambiguous. The CDR3 contains 15 residues. Germline assignment: CDR1 LGHDT and CDR2 YNNKEL (reference sequence). Deletions cut 0 bases from V and 0 bases from J, with 6 bases between. CDR3 in DNA: TGTGCCAGCAGCCAAGATACTCTAGCCAAAAACATTCAGTACTTC. Amino acid sequence: CASSQDTLAKNIQYF.

To note about this clone: The conserved phenylalanine or tryptophan normally closing the CDR3 is absent here, so this likely arose from a read error. No DNA is shown, since the ends of the CDR3 on it are uncertain; the CDR3 is the one TCRdb lists. The genes are TRBV19 and TRBJ1-2; the table's D gene call, TRBD1, was not cross checked with the DNA. The CDR3 contains 11 residues when both ends are counted. Germline CDR1 LNHDA, CDR2 SQIVND (reference sequence). CDR3 residues: CASQPQPRQPG.

The rearrangement joins TRBV3-1 (or the pseudogene TRBV3-2) to TRBJ2-5, with D possibly TRBD2 on 6 matching bases. From germline, CDR1 is LGHDT and CDR2 YNNKEL (reference sequence). V was trimmed by 6 bases and J by 10 bases, leaving 18 bases between them. This CDR3 comprises 13 residues. CDR3 residues: CASRVSGAMVQYF. Here the CDR3 DNA reads TGTGCCAGCAGGGTTAGCGGAGCGATGGTCCAGTACTTC.